Below, 17 T cell receptor beta chains from the same sample are listed, as sequenced in a study of Ad26.COV2.S vaccination and SARS-CoV-2 variants. The treatment here: some 20 received Ad26.COV2.S at low or high dose, single or two shots; five or six received placebo; per-sample allocation not given. Collection of samples fell on day 63 after the first vaccine or placebo injection. This table comes from immunoSEQ multiplex PCR, and its TCRdb copy is limited to in-frame clones, with some not included. The profile shows some 370,000 clones, around four fifths of them singletons. Sequences were derived from peripheral blood, sampled in a trial of Ad26.COV2.S vaccine versus placebo. The source is a person aged 18-60 years who received the Ad26.COV2.S COVID-19 vaccine or a placebo.

This clone was seen only a few times. The chain combines TRBV5-5 with TRBJ1-4, with D perhaps matching TRBD1 (5 bases). Trimming took off 7 bases at V and 5 bases at J, with 12 bases between the two ends. In germline, CDR1 is SGHKS, CDR2 YYEKEE (reference sequence). This CDR3 is built from 13 residues. DNA of the CDR3: TGTGCCAGCGGGGGGAAACGGAATGAAAAACTGTTTTTT. Translated: CASGGKRNEKLFF. The variable domain in full, completed from reference TRBV5-5 and TRBJ1-4, reads DAGVTQSPTHLIKTRGQQVTLRCSPISGHKSVSWYQQVLGQGPQFIFQYYEKEERGRGNFPDRFSARQFPNYSSELNVNALLLGDSALYLCASGGKRNEKLFFGSGTQLSVL.

The chain recombines TRBV15 with TRBJ2-6; 10 bases map to TRBD1. Germline loops: CDR1 LNHNV, CDR2 YYDKDF (reference sequence). This CDR3 has 16 residues. The trim removed 8 bases at V and 0 bases at J, leaving 4 bases unmatched. The CDR3 reads CATRDRGGSGANVLTF. DNA of the CDR3: TGTGCCACCCGGGACAGGGGAGGCTCTGGGGCCAACGTCCTGACTTTC.

In DNA, the CDR3 is TGTGCCAGCAGCGTAGTGGACACTGAAGCTTTCTTT. This sequence encodes CASSVVDTEAFF. This chain uses TRBV9 with TRBJ1-1; D is ambiguous. Per germline, CDR1 SGDLS and CDR2 YYNGEE. This CDR3 spans 12 amino acids. Trimming shortened V by 0 bases and J by 3 bases, and 3 bases separated the two germline ends.

The rearrangement links TRBV5-1 to TRBJ2-1; D uncertain. The V and J ends lost 1 base and 2 bases respectively, with 13 bases between them. The CDR3 sequence is 16 residues long. Germline V CDR1 and CDR2: SGHRS, YFSETQ. CDR3 in DNA: TGCGCCAGCAGCTTGACCAAACAGCCGCCCTACAATGAGCAGTTCTTC. Encoded protein: CASSLTKQPPYNEQFF.

This clone was picked up one time. The chain joins TRBV19 to TRBJ2-3, with D tentatively TRBD1 (7 bases). Trimming stripped 5 bases from V and 4 bases from J, with 13 bases between. The CDR3 is made up of 14 amino acids. Germline V gene data show CDR1 as LNHDA and CDR2 as SQIVND (reference sequence). The DNA for the CDR3 is TGTGCCAGTAGTTGGGGGGACAGTCCAGATACGCAGTATTTT. This encodes CASSWGDSPDTQYF.

The J gene is TRBJ2-5, the V gene TRBV18; D may be TRBD2 (5 bases). V was cut by 6 bases and J by 4 bases, with 9 bases left in between. The CDR3 loop spans 12 amino acids. Germline lookup yields CDR1 KGHSH and CDR2 LQKENI. In nucleotides, the CDR3 is TGTGCCAGCTCTTCGGCGGGAGAGACCCAGTACTTC. Amino acids: CASSSAGETQYF.

The rearrangement uses TRBV11-2 and TRBJ2-3, with 9 positions matching TRBD2. CDR1 is SGHAT, CDR2 FQNNGV, per germline. This CDR3 contains 15 residues. V gave up 4 bases and J gave up 4 bases; unmatched junction bases: 6. The CDR3 DNA reads as TGTGCCAGCAGCTCCTTAGCGGGGGCCCCAGATACGCAGTATTTT. Its translation is CASSSLAGAPDTQYF. Based on the CDR3 plus reference TRBV11-2 and TRBJ2-3, the full variable domain is EAGVAQSPRYKIIEKRQSVAFWCNPISGHATLYWYQQILGQGPKLLIQFQNNGVVDDSQLPKDRFSAERLKGVDSTLKIQPAKLEDSAVYLCASSSLAGAPDTQYFGPGTRLTVL.

This clone turned up a few times. The CDR3 nucleotides read TGTGCCAGCAGCAAGGGACAGGGGGCGATGGGTGGCTACACCTTC. Translating gives CASSKGQGAMGGYTF. This chain uses TRBV5-4 with TRBJ1-2; 12 bases fit TRBD1. CDR3 length equals 15 residues. Germline values: CDR1 SGHNT, CDR2 YYREEE (reference sequence). The J segment lost 7 bases and the V segment lost 4 bases, leaving 8 bases of the junction unmatched.

The chain employs TRBV4-3 and TRBJ1-2, with TRBD1 identical over 9 bases. V dropped 2 bases and J dropped 7; count of bases not matched to a gene: 8. The CDR3 is 15 residues long. Germline-derived CDR1 and CDR2 are LGHNA and YSLEER. CDR3 amino acids: CASSQYTGGRGGYTF. The CDR3 nucleotides read TGCGCCAGCAGCCAATATACAGGGGGCCGGGGTGGCTACACCTTC.

This sequence joins TRBV7-2 and TRBJ2-7; TRBD1 agrees at 8 bases. Germline CDR1 reads SGHTA; CDR2 reads FQGNSA. The CDR3 totals 15 residues. Trimming cost V 1 base and J 3 bases; bases outside gene matches: 5. Here the CDR3 DNA reads TGTGCCAGCAGCTTAGGCATAGACAGGGGCTACGAGCAGTACTTC. Translating gives CASSLGIDRGYEQYF.

The rearrangement joins TRBV9 to TRBJ2-7; TRBD2 matches 8 bases. CDR3 length: 15 amino acids. CDR1 and CDR2 (germline): SGDLS, YYNGEE. The trim removed 0 bases at V and 3 bases at J, leaving 5 bases unmatched. CDR3 region: CASSVGGGTLYEQYF. The CDR3 nucleotides are TGTGCCAGCAGCGTAGGCGGGGGGACCCTCTACGAGCAGTACTTC. Based on the CDR3 plus reference TRBV9 and TRBJ2-7, the full variable domain is DSGVTQTPKHLITATGQRVTLRCSPRSGDLSVYWYQQSLDQGLQFLIQYYNGEERAKGNILERFSAQQFPDLHSELNLSSLELGDSALYFCASSVGGGTLYEQYFGPGTRLTVT.

V gene TRBV7-2 combines with J gene TRBJ1-3; D unclear. Germline CDR1 reads SGHTA; CDR2 reads FQGNSA. V lost 8 bases and J lost 0, with 11 bases in between. The CDR3 length is 14 residues. CDR3 sequence reads: CASLLGPSGNTIYF. CDR3 DNA: TGTGCCAGCCTCCTGGGCCCCTCTGGAAACACCATATATTTT.

The J gene is TRBJ1-2, the V gene TRBV29-1; D perhaps matches TRBD1 (5 bases). The CDR3 totals 13 residues. Germline-derived CDR1 and CDR2 are SQVTM and ANQGSEA. Trimming removed 5 bases at V and 7 bases at J, with 17 bases between. The CDR3 loop reads CSVSPYPDTGYTF. In nucleotides, the CDR3 is TGCAGCGTTTCCCCCTACCCGGACACTGGCTACACCTTC. Full variable domain (outside the CDR3, taken from reference TRBV29-1 and TRBJ1-2): SAVISQKPSRDICQRGTSLTIQCQVDSQVTMMFWYRQQPGQSLTLIATANQGSEATYESGFVIDKFPISRPNLTFSTLTVSNMSPEDSSIYLCSVSPYPDTGYTFGSGTRLTVV.

The J gene is TRBJ1-2, the V gene TRBV7-9, with TRBD1 matching over 7 bases. Germline lookup yields CDR1 SEHNR and CDR2 FQNEAQ (reference sequence). V was pared by 1 base and J by 2 bases, with 4 bases of the junction left unmatched. The CDR3 is 15 residues long. The CDR3: CASSLGSGGNYGYTF. As DNA, the CDR3 is TGTGCCAGCAGCTTAGGTTCAGGGGGAAACTATGGCTACACCTTC. Variable domain in full (rest from reference TRBV7-9 and TRBJ1-2): DTGVSQNPRHKITKRGQNVTFRCDPISEHNRLYWYRQTLGQGPEFLTYFQNEAQLEKSRLLSDRFSAERPKGSFSTLEIQRTEQGDSAMYLCASSLGSGGNYGYTFGSGTRLTVV.

This clone has only a few counts. The chain joins TRBV7-8 to TRBJ1-6, with a weak D call TRBD1 (6 bases). Germline lookup yields CDR1 SGHVS and CDR2 FQNEAQ. Trimming removed 5 bases from V and 6 bases from J, with 17 bases in between. The CDR3 has 16 residues. The CDR3 coding sequence is TGTGCCAGCAGCAAAGAGGGGGGCCTCACTAATTCACCCCTCCACTTT. Translated: CASSKEGGLTNSPLHF.

This clone was found a few times. The chain is built from TRBV27 and TRBJ1-3; D perhaps matches TRBD1 (6 bases). The CDR3 has 16 amino acids. Trimming took 6 bases from V and 2 from J, leaving 17 bases between them. In germline, CDR1 is MNHEY, CDR2 SMNVEV (reference sequence). The CDR3 DNA is TGTGCCAGCAGGGACAGCGGGGTGCGTACTGGAAACACCATATATTTT. As protein: CASRDSGVRTGNTIYF.

This chain links TRBV6-5 with TRBJ2-7; TRBD1 aligns across 8 bases. Unmatched junction bases numbered 1, after V lost 0 bases and J lost 6 bases. The V gene's germline CDR1 is MNHEY and CDR2 SVGAGI. The CDR3 spans 13 residues. The CDR3: CASSYSDRVEQYF. CDR3 nucleotide sequence: TGTGCCAGCAGTTACTCGGACAGGGTCGAGCAGTACTTC.